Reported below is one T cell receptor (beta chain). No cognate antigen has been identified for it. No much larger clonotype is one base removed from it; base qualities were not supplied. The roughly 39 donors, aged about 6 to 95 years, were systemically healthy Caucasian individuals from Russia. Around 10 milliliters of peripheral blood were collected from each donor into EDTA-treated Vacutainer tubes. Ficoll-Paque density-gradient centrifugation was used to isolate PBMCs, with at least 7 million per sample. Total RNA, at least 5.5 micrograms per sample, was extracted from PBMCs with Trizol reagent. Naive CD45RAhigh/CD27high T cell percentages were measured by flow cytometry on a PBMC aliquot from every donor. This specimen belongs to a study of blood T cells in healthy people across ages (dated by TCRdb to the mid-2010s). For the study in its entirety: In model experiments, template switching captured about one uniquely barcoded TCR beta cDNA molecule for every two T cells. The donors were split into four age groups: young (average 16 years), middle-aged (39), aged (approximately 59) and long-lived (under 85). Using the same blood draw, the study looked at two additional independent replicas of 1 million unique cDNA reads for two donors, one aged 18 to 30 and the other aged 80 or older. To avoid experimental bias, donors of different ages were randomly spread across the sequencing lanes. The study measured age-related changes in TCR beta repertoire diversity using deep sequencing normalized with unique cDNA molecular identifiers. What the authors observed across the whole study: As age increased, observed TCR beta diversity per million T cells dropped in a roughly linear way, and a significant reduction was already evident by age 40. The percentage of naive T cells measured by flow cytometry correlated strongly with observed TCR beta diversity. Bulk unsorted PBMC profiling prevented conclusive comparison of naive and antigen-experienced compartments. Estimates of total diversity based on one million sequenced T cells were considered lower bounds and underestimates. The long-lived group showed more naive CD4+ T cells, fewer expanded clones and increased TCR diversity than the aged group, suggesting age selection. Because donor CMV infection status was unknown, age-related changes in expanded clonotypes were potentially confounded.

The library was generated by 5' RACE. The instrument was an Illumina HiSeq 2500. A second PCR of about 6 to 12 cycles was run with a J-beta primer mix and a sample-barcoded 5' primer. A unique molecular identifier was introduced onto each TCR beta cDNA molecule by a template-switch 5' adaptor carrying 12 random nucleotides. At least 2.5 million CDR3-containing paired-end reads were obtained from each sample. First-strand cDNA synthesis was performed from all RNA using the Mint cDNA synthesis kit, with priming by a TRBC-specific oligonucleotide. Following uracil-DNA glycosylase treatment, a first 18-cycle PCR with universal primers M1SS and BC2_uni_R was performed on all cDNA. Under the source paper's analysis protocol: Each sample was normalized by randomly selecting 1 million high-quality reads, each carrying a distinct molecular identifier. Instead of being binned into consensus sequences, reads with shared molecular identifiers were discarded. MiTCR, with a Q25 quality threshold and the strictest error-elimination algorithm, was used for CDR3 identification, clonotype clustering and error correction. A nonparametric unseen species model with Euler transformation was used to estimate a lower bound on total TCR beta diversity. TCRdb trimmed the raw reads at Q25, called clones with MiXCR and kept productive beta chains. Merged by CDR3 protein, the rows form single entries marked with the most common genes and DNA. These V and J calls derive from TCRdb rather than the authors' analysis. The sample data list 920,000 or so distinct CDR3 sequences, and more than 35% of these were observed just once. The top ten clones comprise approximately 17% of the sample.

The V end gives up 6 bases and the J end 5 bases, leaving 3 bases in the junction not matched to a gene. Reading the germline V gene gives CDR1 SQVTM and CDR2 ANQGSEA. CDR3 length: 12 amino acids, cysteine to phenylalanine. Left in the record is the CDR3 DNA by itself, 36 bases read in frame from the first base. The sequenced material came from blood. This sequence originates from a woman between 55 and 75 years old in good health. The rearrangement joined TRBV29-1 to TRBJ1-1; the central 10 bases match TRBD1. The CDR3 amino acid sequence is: CSVGTGVTEAFF. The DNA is TGCAGCGTCGGGACAGGGGTAACTGAAGCTTTCTTT. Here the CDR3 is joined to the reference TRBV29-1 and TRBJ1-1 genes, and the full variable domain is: SAVISQKPSRDICQRGTSLTIQCQVDSQVTMMFWYRQQPGQSLTLIATANQGSEATYESGFVIDKFPISRPNLTFSTLTVSNMSPEDSSIYLCSVGTGVTEAFFGQGTRLTVV.